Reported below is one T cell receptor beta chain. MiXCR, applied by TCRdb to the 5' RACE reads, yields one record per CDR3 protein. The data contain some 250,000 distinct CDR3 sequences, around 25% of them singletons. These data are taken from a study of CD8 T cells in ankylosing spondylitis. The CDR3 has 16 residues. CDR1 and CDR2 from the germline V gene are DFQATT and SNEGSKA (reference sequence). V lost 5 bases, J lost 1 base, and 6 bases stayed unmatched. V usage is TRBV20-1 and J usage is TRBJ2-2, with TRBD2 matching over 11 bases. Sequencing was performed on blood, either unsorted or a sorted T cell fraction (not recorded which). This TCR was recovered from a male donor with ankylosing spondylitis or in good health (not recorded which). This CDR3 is CSAHQGLAGNTGELFF. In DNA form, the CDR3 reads TGCAGTGCTCACCAAGGACTAGCGGGGAACACCGGGGAGCTGTTTTTT.